The TCR beta chain described here comes from a study of T cell responses to AZD1222 COVID-19 vaccine. The wider study: Second-dose timings of about 4 or about 12 weeks were pooled.

Points from the study as a whole: Clonal diversity was possibly underestimated, and the donors were mostly white British, with more females. Epitopes outside B.1.351 and B.1.1.7 mutated regions reportedly drew nearly half of spike TCRs. Repertoires were collected only later (after the peak T cell response had occurred).

CDR1 and CDR2 (germline): SGDLS, YYNGEE. This CDR3 is built from 14 residues. V was pared by 0 bases and J by 1 base, with 7 bases between. A word on this clone: Its antigen remains unknown.

The table came from immunoSEQ multiplex PCR; TCRdb's copy has only in-frame clones and leaves some out. Here the sample spans fewer than 110,000 clones, 90% being singletons. The source material was peripheral blood, sampled on day 0 of AZD1222 vaccination. The genes are TRBV9 and TRBJ1-1; D gene unclear. This receptor was identified in an adult in good health. The CDR3 bases are TGTGCCAGCAGCGTAGGTGGTCAGAACACTGAAGCTTTCTTT. Translating it yields CASSVGGQNTEAFF.